Presented here are 12 T cell receptor beta chains from one specimen sequenced in a study of T cell responses to AZD1222 COVID-19 vaccine. The repertoire was sequenced with immunoSEQ multiplex PCR; TCRdb's copy has only in-frame clones and lacks some. The sample holds 150,000 to 250,000 clones, just over 90% seen once. The material sequenced was peripheral blood, taken 28 days after the second AZD1222 dose. These receptors were taken from an adult who received the AZD1222 COVID-19 vaccine.

The CDR3 nucleotides are TGTGCCAGCAGCTTAATGGGACTAGCGGGAGAATCCTACAATGAGCAGTTCTTC. Its protein is CASSLMGLAGESYNEQFF. V and J are TRBV11-3 and TRBJ2-1, with 14 positions matching TRBD2. The CDR3 runs 18 residues. V lost 2 bases to trimming and J lost 1 base; unmatched junction nucleotides: 4. CDR1 and CDR2 from the germline V gene are SGHNT and YENEEA.

This chain links TRBV4-2 with TRBJ2-2; 14 bases align to TRBD2. The germline V gene has CDR1 LGHNA and CDR2 YNFKEQ. The CDR3 loop spans 19 amino acids. Unmatched junction bases numbered 10, after V lost 3 bases and J lost 4 bases. The CDR3, as DNA: TGTGCCAGCAGCCAGGTTGGACTAGCGGGAGGAAGGGCCACCGGGGAGCTGTTTTTT. Protein: CASSQVGLAGGRATGELFF.

The DNA for the CDR3 is TGTGCCAGCAGCCAAGATGGCTCGCCGTATACGCAGTATTTT. Residues: CASSQDGSPYTQYF. This chain uses TRBV3-1 (or the pseudogene TRBV3-2) with TRBJ2-3, with D hard to call. V lost 0 bases to trimming and J lost 7 bases, with 11 bases between them. In germline, CDR1 is LGHDT, CDR2 YNNKEL (reference sequence). CDR3 length: 14 residues.

The rearrangement joins TRBV9 to TRBJ1-1; maybe TRBD1 (6 bases). Germline loops: CDR1 SGDLS, CDR2 YYNGEE. This CDR3 contains 15 residues. V lost 3 bases and J 6 bases, leaving 18 bases between the germline ends. The CDR3 loop is CASSASMGGLPEAFF. The DNA for the CDR3 is TGTGCCAGCAGCGCTTCAATGGGGGGCCTTCCTGAAGCTTTCTTT.

This clone appeared a single time. This chain uses TRBV28 with TRBJ1-5; no clear D gene. This CDR3 is 14 amino acids long. Germline V CDR1 and CDR2: MDHEN, SYDVKM. Trimming removed 4 bases at V and 7 bases at J, with 14 bases between. In DNA form, the CDR3 reads TGTGCCAGCAGTTACCTCCGCACGGGGCAGCCCCAGCATTTT. It is translated as CASSYLRTGQPQHF.

Comments on this clone: The same CDR3 also results from other DNA sequences found in this sample. V gene TRBV18 combines with J gene TRBJ1-5; 9 nucleotides line up with TRBD1. Germline V gene lookup returns CDR1 KGHSH and CDR2 LQKENI. This CDR3 has 15 amino acids. The junction had 2 bases not matched to a gene; V was cut back by 3 bases and J by 2 bases. In nucleotides, the CDR3 is TGTGCCAGCTCACCGGACAGGGGAGGCAATCAGCCCCAGCATTTT. Amino acid sequence: CASSPDRGGNQPQHF.

The chain employs TRBV19 and TRBJ1-4, with D perhaps matching TRBD1 (5 bases). V lost 11 bases and J 3 bases, leaving 16 bases between the germline ends. In germline, CDR1 is LNHDA, CDR2 SQIVND (reference sequence). There are 14 residues in the CDR3. The CDR3 region is CAGAASGPNEKLFF. The CDR3, as DNA: TGTGCCGGGGCCGCCTCAGGACCTAATGAAAAACTGTTTTTT.

The chain employs TRBV5-1 and TRBJ2-1, with 12 bases aligning to TRBD1. V gave up 3 bases and J gave up 9 bases; unmatched junction bases: 4. The CDR3 is made up of 14 amino acids. Germline lookup yields CDR1 SGHRS and CDR2 YFSETQ. CDR3 loop: CASSSGTGGIEQFF. The CDR3 coding sequence is TGCGCCAGCAGCTCCGGGACAGGGGGCATTGAGCAGTTCTTC.

This clone was recorded only once. As DNA, the CDR3 is TGTGCCAGCAGTTCTCATCAGGGTGGTAGCAATCAGCCCCAGCATTTT. Its translation: CASSSHQGGSNQPQHF. J is TRBJ1-5 and V is TRBV28; D possibly corresponds to TRBD1 (5 bases). Germline V gene data show CDR1 as MDHEN and CDR2 as SYDVKM. The ends were cut back, 4 bases at V and 0 bases at J, with 13 bases in the middle. The CDR3 runs 16 residues.

This clone was seen a single time. The gene calls are TRBV2 and TRBJ1-2; D is uncertain. This CDR3 is built from 12 residues. Looked up from germline, CDR1 is SNHLY and CDR2 is FYNNEI. V was pared by 7 bases and J by 8 bases, with 14 bases between. The CDR3 sequence: CASNWGVDGYTF. CDR3 DNA sequence: TGTGCCAGCAATTGGGGAGTCGACGGCTACACCTTC.

This rearrangement joins TRBV20-1 to TRBJ2-5; unclear D gene. Trimming took 4 bases from V and 1 from J, leaving 4 bases between them. The CDR3 runs 11 residues. Germline-derived CDR1 and CDR2 are DFQATT and SNEGSKA (reference sequence). This CDR3 is CSAKSQETQYF. The CDR3, as DNA: TGCAGTGCTAAGTCCCAAGAGACCCAGTACTTC.

This clone was seen only a few times. J is TRBJ2-3 and V is TRBV6-5; 7 bases line up with TRBD2. The CDR3 consists of 14 residues. Germline V gene sequence: CDR1 MNHEY, CDR2 SVGAGI. The junction had 5 bases not matched to a gene; V was cut back by 6 bases and J by 2 bases. The DNA for the CDR3 is TGTGCCAGCAGAACTAGCGTATCCACAGATACGCAGTATTTT. This sequence encodes CASRTSVSTDTQYF.